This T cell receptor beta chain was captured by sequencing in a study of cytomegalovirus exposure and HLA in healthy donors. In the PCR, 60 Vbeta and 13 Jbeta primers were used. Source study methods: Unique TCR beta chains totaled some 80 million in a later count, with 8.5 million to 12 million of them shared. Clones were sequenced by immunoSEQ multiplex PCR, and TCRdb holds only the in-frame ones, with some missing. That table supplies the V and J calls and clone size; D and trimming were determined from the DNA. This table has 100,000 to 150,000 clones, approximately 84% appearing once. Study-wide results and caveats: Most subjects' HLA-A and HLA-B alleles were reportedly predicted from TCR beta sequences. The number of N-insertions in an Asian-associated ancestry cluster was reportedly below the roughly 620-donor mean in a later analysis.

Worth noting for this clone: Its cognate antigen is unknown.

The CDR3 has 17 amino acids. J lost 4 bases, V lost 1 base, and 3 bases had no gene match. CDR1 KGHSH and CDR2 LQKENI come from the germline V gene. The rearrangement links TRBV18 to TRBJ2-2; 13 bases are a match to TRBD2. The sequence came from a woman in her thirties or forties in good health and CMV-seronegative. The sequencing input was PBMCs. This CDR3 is CASSPQGLAGFTGELFF. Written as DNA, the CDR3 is TGTGCCAGCTCACCACAGGGACTAGCGGGGTTCACCGGGGAGCTGTTTTTT.